These 2 T cell receptor beta chains originate from one sample sequenced in a study of tumor and adjacent non-tumor tissue in lung cancer. Three rounds of nested PCR, following a modified ARM-PCR protocol, produced the TCRbeta library. MiXCR, run by TCRdb on the multiplex PCR reads, gives a single entry per CDR3 protein. The sample yields about 90,000 distinct CDR3 sequences, 76% seen once. The template was RNA from unsorted bulk tissue. The normal lung tissue was taken more than 3 cm from the tumor edge. Source material: distant non-tumor lung tissue. Every receptor here comes from a woman aged 50 to 60 with non-small cell lung cancer.

V is TRBV21-1 and J is TRBJ1-5; TRBD1 reflects the table's D call only, with no check against the DNA. TRBV21-1 is a pseudogene segment. This CDR3 is 16 amino acids long. As DNA, the CDR3 is TGTGCCAGCAGTAAGGACATACCGTATAGCAATCAGCCCCGGCATTTT. Its protein is CASSKDIPYSNQPRHF.

The rearrangement uses TRBV6-1 and TRBJ1-6, with D possibly being TRBD1 (5 bases). Germline-derived CDR1 and CDR2 are MNHNS and SASEGT. The length of the CDR3 is 14 residues. The ends were cut back, 1 base at V and 16 bases at J, with 17 bases in the middle. DNA of the CDR3: TGTGCCAGCAGTGAAGAACAGGAAAATTCACAGCTCCACTTT. As protein: CASSEEQENSQLHF.